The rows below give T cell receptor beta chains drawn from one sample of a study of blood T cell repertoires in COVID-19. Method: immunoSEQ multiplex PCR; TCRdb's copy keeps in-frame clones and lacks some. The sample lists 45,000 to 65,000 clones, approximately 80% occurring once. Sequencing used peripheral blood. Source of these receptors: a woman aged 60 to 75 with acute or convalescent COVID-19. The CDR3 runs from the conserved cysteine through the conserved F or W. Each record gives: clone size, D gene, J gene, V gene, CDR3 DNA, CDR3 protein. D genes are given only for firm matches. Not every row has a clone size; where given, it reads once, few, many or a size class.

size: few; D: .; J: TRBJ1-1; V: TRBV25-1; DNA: TGTGCCAGCAGTGACGGGAAGCACACTGAAGCTTTCTTT; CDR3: CASSDGKHTEAFF
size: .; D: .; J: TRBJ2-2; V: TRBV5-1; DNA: TGCGCCAGCTCAAGGACGGGACAGAACACCGGGGAGCTGTTTTTT; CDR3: CASSRTGQNTGELFF
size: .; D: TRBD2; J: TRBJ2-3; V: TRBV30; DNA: TGTGCCTGGAACCAGCTAGCGGGGGGGAAAGATACGCAGTATTTT; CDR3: CAWNQLAGGKDTQYF
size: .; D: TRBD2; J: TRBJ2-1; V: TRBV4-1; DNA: TGCGCCAGCAGCCAAGAGGTGACTAGCGGACCCTACAATGAGCAGTTCTTC; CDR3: CASSQEVTSGPYNEQFF
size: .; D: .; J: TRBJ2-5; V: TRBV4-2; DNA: TGTGCCAGCAGCCAAGAGCGGGGTGGGGAGACCCAGTACTTC; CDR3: CASSQERGGETQYF
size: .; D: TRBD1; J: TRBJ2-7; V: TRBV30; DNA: TGTGCCTGGGGGACAGGGTCCCACGAGCAGTACTTC; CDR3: CAWGTGSHEQYF
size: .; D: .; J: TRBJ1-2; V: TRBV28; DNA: TGTGCCAGCAGAAGTGCGGGAGTTCAGGGCCCTAACTATGGCTACACCTTC; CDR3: CASRSAGVQGPNYGYTF
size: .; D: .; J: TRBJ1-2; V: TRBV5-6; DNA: TGTGCCAGCAACTACTGGACAGCTAACTATGGCTACACCTTC; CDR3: CASNYWTANYGYTF
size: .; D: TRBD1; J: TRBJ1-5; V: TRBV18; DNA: TGTGCCAGCTCACCAGTCCAGGGGGCTCAGCCCCAGCATTTT; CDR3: CASSPVQGAQPQHF
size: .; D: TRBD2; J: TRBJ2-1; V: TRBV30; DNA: TGTGCCTGGTTGAGCGGGAGGGCCGGTGAGCAGTTCTTC; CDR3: CAWLSGRAGEQFF
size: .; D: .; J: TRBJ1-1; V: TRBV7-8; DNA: TGTGCCAGCAGCTCACAGGGTGGTACTGAAGCTTTCTTT; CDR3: CASSSQGGTEAFF
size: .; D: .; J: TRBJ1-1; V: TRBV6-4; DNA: TGTGCCAGCAGTGTGGAGGCGGGGGCGACTGAAGCTTTCTTT; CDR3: CASSVEAGATEAFF
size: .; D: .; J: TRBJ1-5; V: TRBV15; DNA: TGTGCCACCAGCAGAGACAGGGGTAATAGCAATCAGCCCCAGCATTTT; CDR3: CATSRDRGNSNQPQHF